Shown below are 32 T cell receptor beta chains from a single sample sequenced in a study of T cell clonality in common variable immunodeficiency. Assay: immunoSEQ multiplex PCR; the TCRdb copy retains only in-frame clones and omits some. This repertoire holds about 42,000 clones, and none appear only once. The source material was peripheral blood mononuclear cells. Receptor source: a person aged 18 to 75 in good health.

This clone was picked up many times. The read comes to an end 3 residues before the CDR3 does, leaving the germline J gene to fill in the end. V and J are TRBV5-1 and TRBJ2-4; weak D call: TRBD1 (6 bases). Germline assignment: CDR1 SGHRS and CDR2 YFSETQ. This CDR3 has 12 residues. The sequenced part of the CDR3 DNA is TGCGCCAGCAGCTTGGACAGGGACGGT. Translated, it gives CASSLDRDG. The entire CDR3 protein is CASSLDRDGQYF. Using reference TRBV5-1 and TRBJ2-4 for the parts outside the CDR3, the full variable domain is KAGVTQTPRYLIKTRGQQVTLSCSPISGHRSVSWYQQTPGQGLQFLFEYFSETQRNKGNFPGRFSGRQFSNSRSEMNVSTLELGDSALYLCASSLDRDGQYFGAGTRLSVL.

Only a few counts were recorded for this clone. CDR3 residues: CASSLGQANTEAFF. CDR3 DNA, as far as it was read: TGTGCCAGCAGCTTGGGACAGGCTAACACTGAA. This rearrangement joins TRBV7-9 to TRBJ1-1, with TRBD1 matching over 8 bases. The read ends 3 residues before the CDR3 terminus; that terminus is restored from the germline J gene. This CDR3 region has 14 residues. V was pared by 3 bases and J by 2 bases, with 2 bases of the junction left unmatched. Germline CDR1 SEHNR, CDR2 FQNEAQ (reference sequence).

This clone was seen repeatedly, ten times or more. The read comes to an end 3 residues before the CDR3 does, leaving the germline J gene to fill in the end. The V call is TRBV5-1, the J call TRBJ2-2; TRBD1 is a possible D gene (5 bases). The CDR3 runs to 15 residues. Germline V gives CDR1 SGHRS, CDR2 YFSETQ. The CDR3 reads CASSLDGTGANVLFF. CDR3 bases read: TGCGCCAGCAGCTTGGACGGTACTGGGGCCAACGTG.

At least ten counts were recorded for this clone. The read terminates 3 residues before the CDR3 end, so the remaining end is supplied by the germline J gene. The chain carries TRBV2 and TRBJ2-7, with D possibly TRBD2 on 5 matching bases. V was cut by 4 bases and J by 2 bases, with 12 bases left in between. This CDR3 is built from 14 residues. Germline CDR1 SNHLY, CDR2 FYNNEI. CDR3 bases read: TGTGCCAGCAGTGTCCGAGGGTTTCCCTACGAG. It encodes CASSVRGFPYE. The entire CDR3 protein is CASSVRGFPYEQYF.

This clone was counted ten times or more. Read sequence stops 3 residues before the CDR3 end, and the germline J gene provides the missing end. The rearrangement links TRBV5-1 to TRBJ2-1; 7 bases match TRBD2. Germline V gene data show CDR1 as SGHRS and CDR2 as YFSETQ. The V segment lost 1 base and the J segment 4 bases; nucleotides outside the gene matches: 17. The CDR3 contains 19 residues. CDR3 loop: CASSLPLGGRMSGYNEQFF. The covered CDR3 bases are TGCGCCAGCAGCTTGCCCCTTGGCGGGAGAATGTCGGGATACAATGAG. Drawing the rest from reference TRBV5-1 and TRBJ2-1, the complete variable domain is KAGVTQTPRYLIKTRGQQVTLSCSPISGHRSVSWYQQTPGQGLQFLFEYFSETQRNKGNFPGRFSGRQFSNSRSEMNVSTLELGDSALYLCASSLPLGGRMSGYNEQFFGPGTRLTVL.

This clone was seen repeatedly, ten times or more. Read data end 3 residues before the CDR3 end; the end is taken from the germline J gene. J is TRBJ2-3 and V is TRBV5-1, with 11 nucleotides matching TRBD2. V dropped 0 bases and J dropped 6; count of bases not matched to a gene: 6. CDR3 length: 16 residues. The germline CDR1 and CDR2 sequences are SGHRS and YFSETQ. The covered CDR3 bases are TGCGCCAGCAGCTTGGGACTAGCGGGGTTGGGGGATACG. It encodes CASSLGLAGLGDT. The whole CDR3 reads CASSLGLAGLGDTQYF.

This clone was found many times. CDR3 protein: CASSLGQYNEQFF. CDR3 DNA (partial): TGCGCCAGCAGCTTGGGCCAGTACAATGAG. This chain links TRBV5-1 with TRBJ2-1, with unresolved D. The read terminates 3 residues before the CDR3 end, so the remaining end is supplied by the germline J gene. The V gene's germline CDR1 is SGHRS and CDR2 YFSETQ. Trimming cost V 0 bases and J 4 bases, with 5 bases left between them. This CDR3 is 13 amino acids long.

A note on this clone: The read ends 3 residues before the CDR3 terminus; that terminus is restored from the germline J gene. This chain joins TRBV18 and TRBJ1-4, with D unresolved. CDR1 and CDR2 (germline): KGHSH, LQKENI. This CDR3 has 13 amino acids. Partial CDR3 DNA: TGTGCCAGCTCACAATCTCAGGATTCACCA. This gives the protein CASSQSQDSP. The entire CDR3 is CASSQSQDSPLFF.

This clone was detected ten times or more. The DNA ends 3 residues before the CDR3 does, and the rest of the CDR3 is filled in from the germline J gene. The rearrangement links TRBV7-2 to TRBJ2-7; TRBD1 is a possible D gene (5 bases). CDR3 length: 15 residues. V lost 2 bases, J lost 5 bases, and 16 bases lay in between. CDR1 is SGHTA, CDR2 FQGNSA, per germline. CDR3 loop: CASSLSNRPGDEQYF. The sequenced CDR3 bases are TGTGCCAGCAGCTTATCAAACAGGCCGGGCGACGAG.

This clone was recorded many times. Incomplete CDR3 DNA: TGTGCCAGCAGCTTTACCAGCTCCTACGAG. Encoded protein: CASSFTSSYE. The whole CDR3 protein is CASSFTSSYEQYF. The chain links TRBV5-6 to TRBJ2-7; no definite D call. The CDR3 end lies 3 residues beyond the end of the read and is filled in from the germline J gene. Trimming took 2 bases from V and 0 from J, leaving 6 bases between them. Germline V CDR1 and CDR2: SGHDT, YYEEEE. The CDR3 is made up of 13 amino acids.

This clone was seen many times. The read ends 3 residues early relative to the CDR3; the germline J gene fills the gap. The chain recombines TRBV4-1 with TRBJ1-2, with D tentatively TRBD1 (5 bases). This CDR3 comprises 16 residues. V lost 0 bases to trimming and J lost 3 bases, with 14 bases between them. The germline V gene encodes CDR1 MGHRA and CDR2 YSYEKL. The CDR3 bases that were read are TGCGCCAGCAGCCAAGATAGGGGATCAGGCTACTATGGC. Translating it yields CASSQDRGSGYYG. The whole CDR3 is CASSQDRGSGYYGYTF.

This clone has a count of ten or more. The read ends 3 residues early relative to the CDR3; the germline J gene fills the gap. The chain carries TRBV19 and TRBJ2-2; 9 bases map to TRBD1. Germline assignment: CDR1 LNHDA and CDR2 SQIVND (reference sequence). The CDR3 is made up of 14 amino acids. The V segment lost 8 bases and the J segment 8 bases; nucleotides outside the gene matches: 9. The CDR3 bases that were read are TGTGCCAGTCTTGGACAGGGGATGAGTGGGGAG. Encoded protein: CASLGQGMSGE. The entire CDR3 reads CASLGQGMSGELFF.

This clone was detected ten times or more. The read ends 3 residues early relative to the CDR3; the germline J gene fills the gap. This rearrangement joins TRBV6-1 to TRBJ2-7; TRBD1 agrees at 10 bases. The germline V gene encodes CDR1 MNHNS and CDR2 SASEGT. This CDR3 has 15 residues. Trimming took 1 base from V and 0 from J; bases not matched to a gene: 0. The CDR3 loop reads CASSEGTGGSYEQYF. The covered CDR3 bases are TGTGCCAGCAGTGAAGGGACAGGGGGCTCCTACGAG.

In this sample, this clone turned up many times. Read sequence stops 3 residues before the CDR3 end, and the germline J gene provides the missing end. The genes are TRBV5-1 and TRBJ1-4; D is ambiguous. This CDR3 has 15 amino acids. The V end lost 7 bases, the J end lost 0 bases, and 13 bases lay between the germline ends. The germline V gene encodes CDR1 SGHRS and CDR2 YFSETQ. The covered CDR3 bases are TGCGCCAGCTCGGGTGCGGCCGCAACTAATGAAAAA. It yields the protein CASSGAAATNEK. The CDR3 as a whole reads CASSGAAATNEKLFF. Filled out from reference TRBV5-1 and TRBJ1-4, the complete variable domain reads KAGVTQTPRYLIKTRGQQVTLSCSPISGHRSVSWYQQTPGQGLQFLFEYFSETQRNKGNFPGRFSGRQFSNSRSEMNVSTLELGDSALYLCASSGAAATNEKLFFGSGTQLSVL.

This clone was recorded at least ten times. The observed sequence ends 3 residues before the CDR3 terminus, with the missing tail filled in from the germline J gene. V is TRBV29-1 and J is TRBJ1-2; D perhaps matches TRBD1 (5 bases). V lost 0 bases and J 4 bases, leaving 12 bases between the germline ends. This CDR3 is 14 amino acids long. Germline-derived CDR1 and CDR2 are SQVTM and ANQGSEA. The CDR3 is CSVEDAGWVYGYTF. The CDR3 bases that were read are TGCAGCGTTGAAGATGCAGGGTGGGTCTATGGC.

This clone was counted ten times or more. The read terminates 3 residues ahead of where the CDR3 ends, so the germline J gene completes it. The rearrangement joins TRBV18 to TRBJ2-3, with 8 bases aligning to TRBD1. Trimming at V came to 3 bases and at J to 6 bases, leaving 5 bases not matched to a gene. Per the germline V gene, CDR1 is KGHSH and CDR2 is LQKENI. This CDR3 is built from 14 residues. CDR3 bases read: TGTGCCAGCTCACCTTTGACAGGGGAGGATACG. It codes for CASSPLTGEDT. The CDR3, in full, reads CASSPLTGEDTQYF.

This clone was observed at least ten times. The read terminates 3 residues ahead of where the CDR3 ends, so the germline J gene completes it. J is TRBJ1-2 and V is TRBV19; D remains unclear. Germline V gene lookup returns CDR1 LNHDA and CDR2 SQIVND (reference sequence). Trimming left V 3 bases short and J 2 bases short, with 7 bases between. The CDR3 has 13 residues. CDR3 loop: CASSMRGNYGYTF. CDR3 DNA (partial): TGTGCCAGTAGTATGAGAGGGAACTATGGC.

There are many counts of this clone. The read gets to within 3 residues of the CDR3 end, and the germline J gene fills in the rest. The J gene is TRBJ1-5, the V gene TRBV6-2 or TRBV6-3; TRBD1 matches 8 bases. Germline CDR1 reads MNHEY; CDR2 reads SVGEGT. J gave up 4 bases and V 7 bases, and 6 bases lay outside the gene matches. This CDR3 comprises 14 residues. Here the CDR3 reads CASKGQGGNQPQHF. CDR3 DNA (partial): TGTGCCAGCAAAGGACAGGGTGGAAATCAGCCC.

There are many counts of this clone. The sequenced fragment ends 3 residues before the CDR3 boundary, so the rest is inferred from the germline J gene. The V and J genes are TRBV2 and TRBJ2-2; D is possibly TRBD1 (6 bases). V was pared by 1 base and J by 1 base, with 7 bases between. The CDR3 loop spans 15 amino acids. Germline lookup yields CDR1 SNHLY and CDR2 FYNNEI. CDR3: CASSEEQGNTGELFF. Incomplete CDR3 DNA: TGTGCCAGCAGTGAAGAACAGGGGAACACCGGGGAG.

Of note for this clone: The CDR3 extends 3 residues past the end of the read, so its final part is completed from the germline J gene. The chain combines TRBV20-1 with TRBJ2-3, with 9 nucleotides matching TRBD2. There are 14 residues in the CDR3. The germline V gene encodes CDR1 DFQATT and CDR2 SNEGSKA (reference sequence). CDR3 DNA (partial): TGCAGTGCGGGGGGGGTAGCGGGAGAAGAGACG. Its translation: CSAGGVAGEET. The complete CDR3 reads CSAGGVAGEETQYF.

This clone was recorded many times. Sequencing ends 3 residues short of the CDR3 end; the germline J gene provides the rest. The gene calls are TRBV20-1 and TRBJ2-3, with TRBD2 matching 10 bases. J gave up 4 bases and V 1 base, and 5 bases lay outside the gene matches. Germline CDR1 is DFQATT and CDR2 is SNEGSKA (reference sequence). This CDR3 has 15 residues. Partial CDR3 DNA: TGCAGTGCTAGAGCTCTAGCGGGAGTCTCAGATACG. Translating gives CSARALAGVSDT. The entire CDR3 protein is CSARALAGVSDTQYF.

This clone was seen many times. The sequenced fragment ends 3 residues before the CDR3 boundary, so the rest is inferred from the germline J gene. The V call is TRBV6-4, the J call TRBJ2-1, with 7 bases aligning to TRBD2. CDR3 length equals 15 residues. The V gene end was trimmed by 0 bases and the J gene end by 6 bases; junction bases not matched to a gene: 5. The V gene's germline CDR1 is MRHNA and CDR2 SNTAGT. This CDR3 reads CASSDSGLDSNEQFF. CDR3 DNA (partial): TGTGCCAGCAGTGACTCCGGACTAGATAGCAATGAG.

This clone was observed at least ten times. The CDR3 is cut off 3 residues early in the read; its end comes from the germline J gene. The genes are TRBV5-1 and TRBJ2-7; D gene ambiguous. Germline CDR1 reads SGHRS; CDR2 reads YFSETQ. The CDR3 has 15 amino acids. Trimming cost V 2 bases and J 1 base, with 13 bases left between them. The covered CDR3 bases are TGCGCCAGCAGCTTCGGCGGAAACCCTTCCTACGAG. It encodes CASSFGGNPSYE. The full-length CDR3 reads as CASSFGGNPSYEQYF.

Ten or more counts support this clone. The read ends 3 residues shy of where the CDR3 ends; the end is completed using the germline J gene. This chain links TRBV5-1 with TRBJ2-1; 7 bases fit TRBD2. J lost 7 bases, V lost 0 bases, and 7 bases had no gene match. The length of the CDR3 is 15 residues. The germline CDR1 and CDR2 sequences are SGHRS and YFSETQ. Here the CDR3 reads CASSLGEASGNEQFF. The sequenced CDR3 bases are TGCGCCAGCAGCTTGGGTGAGGCTAGCGGAAATGAG.

This clone was counted many times. At one end the junction does not follow the germline gene, possibly because of a read error. Read coverage stops 3 residues before the CDR3 terminus; the germline J gene supplies the remainder. This specimen includes other DNA sequences encoding the same CDR3. This chain uses TRBV20-1 with TRBJ1-3, with a weak D call TRBD1 (5 bases). This CDR3 region has 15 residues. Germline loops: CDR1 DFQATT, CDR2 SNEGSKA (reference sequence). The sequenced part of the CDR3 DNA is TGCAGTGCTAGAGTTGGAAGGGGATCTGGAAACACG. The encoded protein is CSARVGRGSGNT. The whole CDR3 sequence reads CSARVGRGSGNTIYF.

In this sample, this clone turned up many times. The read halts 3 residues ahead of the CDR3 end, with the missing end drawn from the germline J gene. The chain combines TRBV6-1 with TRBJ1-2; 8 bases align to TRBD1. CDR1 is MNHNS and CDR2 is SASEGT in the germline V gene. This CDR3 is built from 11 residues. CDR3 protein: CASSVGQGYTF. The sequenced CDR3 bases are TGTGCCAGCAGTGTCGGACAGGGT.

In this sample, this clone turned up many times. The CDR3 end is not reached by the read, which stops 3 residues before it; the germline J gene fills it in. The chain joins TRBV6-2 or TRBV6-3 to TRBJ2-1; TRBD2 matches 13 bases. V shed 6 bases and J 0 bases; nucleotides not matched to a gene: 5. Germline V gene data show CDR1 as MNHEY and CDR2 as SVGEGT. This CDR3 spans 17 amino acids. The CDR3 reads CASRGLAGTHSYNEQFF. CDR3 bases read: TGTGCCAGCAGGGGACTAGCGGGAACTCACTCCTACAATGAG.

The CDR3 sequence is CASSFGTLSTDTYTF. The DNA read from the CDR3 is TGTGCCAGCAGTTTCGGGACTTTGAGCACAGATACC. This rearrangement joins TRBV6-2 or TRBV6-3 to TRBJ1-2; D is perhaps TRBD1 (5 bases). The CDR3 end falls 3 residues outside the read, so it is completed with the germline J gene. This CDR3 region has 15 residues. Germline-derived CDR1 and CDR2 are MNHEY and SVGEGT.

This clone was seen ten or more times. The germline gene is not matched at one end of the junction; a read error may be the cause. The CDR3 end falls 3 residues outside the read, so it is completed with the germline J gene. The rearrangement links TRBV7-7 to TRBJ2-2; TRBD2 agrees at 11 bases. The germline CDR1 and CDR2 sequences are SSHAT and FNYEAQ (reference sequence). The CDR3 has 14 amino acids. The CDR3 sequence: CASSATSGIGELFF. The DNA read from the CDR3 is TGTGCTAGCAGCGCGACTAGCGGGATCGGGGAG.

About this clone: The CDR3 extends 3 residues past the end of the read, so its final part is completed from the germline J gene. The V call is TRBV7-6, the J call TRBJ1-2; the match to TRBD1 covers 10 bases. The CDR3 runs to 15 residues. CDR1 and CDR2 from the germline V gene are SGHVS and FNYEAQ. The covered CDR3 bases are TGTGCCAGCAGCTCCGGGACAGGGGTAGGCTACGAC. This translates into CASSSGTGVGYD. The whole CDR3 region reads CASSSGTGVGYDYTF.

This clone was seen repeatedly, ten times or more. Read coverage stops 3 residues before the CDR3 terminus; the germline J gene supplies the remainder. The rearrangement uses TRBV20-1 and TRBJ1-1, with TRBD1 as a possible D gene (6 bases). Germline V CDR1 and CDR2: DFQATT, SNEGSKA (reference sequence). The CDR3 runs to 12 residues. CDR3 DNA, as far as it was read: TGCAGTGCTACGGGACATTCCCCCGAA. Translation gives CSATGHSPE. In full, the CDR3 reads CSATGHSPEAFF.

In this sample, this clone turned up many times. Read data end 3 residues before the CDR3 end; the end is taken from the germline J gene. This CDR3 is also generated by other DNA sequences in the sample. V is TRBV19 and J is TRBJ1-1; TRBD1 might be the D (6 bases). The CDR3 spans 16 residues. V was pared by 5 bases and J by 0 bases, with 16 bases between. Germline values: CDR1 LNHDA, CDR2 SQIVND (reference sequence). The part of the CDR3 DNA that was read is TGTGCCAGTAGTCCAAACAGGGCCCCCTTGAACACTGAA. The encoded protein is CASSPNRAPLNTE. From start to end, the CDR3 is CASSPNRAPLNTEAFF.